Only a few counts were recorded for the clone carrying this T cell receptor beta chain. Its cognate antigen is unknown. One end of the junction is discordant with germline, which a read error may explain. CDR3 length: 17 amino acids. CDR1 and CDR2 from the germline V gene are SEHNR and FQNEAQ (reference sequence). PCR employed 60 Vbeta and 13 Jbeta primers. Sequencing was performed with immunoSEQ multiplex PCR; in TCRdb, only in-frame clones are kept and a portion is missing. The table has 150,000 to 200,000 clones, about 80% seen once. This sample was included in a study of cytomegalovirus exposure and HLA in healthy donors. Whole-study results and caveats: Accurate prediction of HLA-A and HLA-B alleles (for most subjects) was reportedly achieved from TCR beta sequences. Some V segments could not be told apart, so they were left out, TRBV6-2 and TRBV6-3 among them.

At the time of sampling, donors were nominally healthy, though unrecorded immune exposures were likely. This sequence originates from a woman in her 30s in good health and CMV-seronegative. What was sequenced was PBMCs. The V call is TRBV7-9, the J call TRBJ1-4, with a weak D call TRBD1 (5 bases). The CDR3 sequence: CSSSFRGGTLTNEKLFF. CDR3 DNA: TGTTCCAGCAGCTTCCGCGGAGGGACCCTAACTAATGAAAAACTGTTTTTT.